This TCR beta chain was captured in a study of shared clonotypes between healthy human individuals. Overall study findings and caveats: The study drew on few donors, limiting represented genetic and exposure-history diversity. Larger estimated richness was generally recorded for naive subsets relative to memory subsets.

At a deep level, the assay was run. Profiling relied on immunoSEQ multiplex PCR, and the TCRdb table lists in-frame clones only, not all of them. Counted here are about 2.3 million clones, roughly 90% occurring once; the ten biggest clones make up about 0.36%. A remark on this clone: The target antigen is unknown.

CDR3 length equals 13 residues. V was pared by 4 bases and J by 5 bases, with 10 bases between. Germline CDR1 and CDR2: LNHNV and YYDKDF (reference sequence). Sequencing was done on a sample of naive CD4+ T cells from PBMCs. Subset in this sample: CD45RA+ positively selected. This clonotype originated in a young man in good health. Some clones in this sample may be carry-over from other donors' samples. The chain combines TRBV15 with TRBJ2-3; a weak D match, TRBD1 (5 bases). As DNA, the CDR3 is TGTGCCACCAGCAATAACAGGCTAGATACGCAGTATTTT. As protein: CATSNNRLDTQYF.